This passage covers 16 T cell receptor beta chains from one sample sequenced in a study of blood T cell repertoires in COVID-19. TCRdb's copy holds only in-frame clones and misses some; the assay was immunoSEQ multiplex PCR. The table lists 95,000 to 150,000 clones, around 80% of them singletons. Specimen: peripheral blood. These receptors were collected from a woman aged 80 or older with acute or convalescent COVID-19.

The genes are TRBV5-6 and TRBJ1-5; 7 positions match TRBD1. This CDR3 is built from 17 residues. Germline V gene data show CDR1 as SGHDT and CDR2 as YYEEEE. Losses at the gene ends were 4 bases for V and 0 bases for J; bases not matched to a gene: 10. The CDR3 sequence is CASSVQGEFDSNQPQHF. CDR3 nucleotides: TGTGCCAGCAGCGTCCAGGGGGAATTCGATAGCAATCAGCCCCAGCATTTT. The full variable domain, in which reference TRBV5-6 and TRBJ1-5 provide the parts outside the CDR3, is DAGVTQSPTHLIKTRGQQVTLRCSPKSGHDTVSWYQQALGQGPQFIFQYYEEEERQRGNFPDRFSGHQFPNYSSELNVNALLLGDSALYLCASSVQGEFDSNQPQHFGDGTRLSIL.

The CDR3 DNA is TGTGCCAGCAAGGTTGGGGGCGACTATGGCTACACCTTC. This encodes CASKVGGDYGYTF. The genes are TRBV27 and TRBJ1-2, with D perhaps TRBD1 (6 bases). Trimming removed 7 bases at V and 3 bases at J, with 12 bases between. CDR3 size: 13 residues. Looked up from germline, CDR1 is MNHEY and CDR2 is SMNVEV (reference sequence).

This chain connects TRBV18 to TRBJ1-2; 10 positions agree with TRBD1. The germline CDR1 and CDR2 sequences are KGHSH and LQKENI. The CDR3 is made up of 15 amino acids. Germline trimming cut 0 bases from V and 3 bases from J; bases unmatched to any gene: 1. CDR3 bases: TGTGCCAGCTCACCACCGGACAGGGGGTACTATGGCTACACCTTC. As protein: CASSPPDRGYYGYTF.

The chain uses TRBV7-2 and TRBJ2-3; D uncertain. The V and J ends lost 3 bases and 1 base respectively, with 11 bases between them. The germline CDR1 and CDR2 sequences are SGHTA and FQGNSA. The CDR3 has 15 amino acids. CDR3 bases: TGTGCCAGCAGCTTCAGGTTGCAGGGCACAGATACGCAGTATTTT. This gives the protein CASSFRLQGTDTQYF.

This clone was picked up one time. This chain uses TRBV20-1 with TRBJ1-1, with D hard to call. V gave up 3 bases and J gave up 7 bases, with 9 bases separating them. Germline lookup yields CDR1 DFQATT and CDR2 SNEGSKA (reference sequence). This CDR3 has 11 amino acids. The CDR3 loop is CSASRAGEAFF. The CDR3 DNA reads as TGCAGTGCTAGTAGGGCGGGTGAAGCTTTCTTT.

For the CDR3, the DNA is TGTGCCAGCAGGAAATCAGGGGGGAGCGACACTGAAGCTTTCTTT. This gives the protein CASRKSGGSDTEAFF. This chain links TRBV6-5 with TRBJ1-1; 7 bases match TRBD1. This CDR3 has 15 residues. J gave up 3 bases and V 6 bases, and 10 bases lay outside the gene matches. Germline loops: CDR1 MNHEY, CDR2 SVGAGI.

This clone has just one count. The chain has TRBV7-8 and TRBJ2-3; 10 nucleotides agree with TRBD2. CDR3 length equals 14 residues. The V gene's germline CDR1 is SGHVS and CDR2 FQNEAQ. V shed 4 bases, J shed 5 bases, and the junction held 3 bases outside the gene matches. The CDR3 nucleotides are TGTGCCAGCAGCTCTAGCGGGAGTGTAGATACGCAGTATTTT. It translates to CASSSSGSVDTQYF.

The V call is TRBV6-4, the J call TRBJ2-1, with D possibly TRBD2 on 6 matching bases. CDR3 length: 17 residues. The V and J ends lost 9 bases and 8 bases respectively, with 29 bases between them. Germline lookup yields CDR1 MRHNA and CDR2 SNTAGT. The CDR3 region has the DNA TGTGCCAGTAAGCGGGCAGCCAGAGGGAGTGGTAGCTATGAGCAGTTCTTC. The encoded protein is CASKRAARGSGSYEQFF.

The chain links TRBV19 to TRBJ1-4; 7 bases fit TRBD1. Germline lookup yields CDR1 LNHDA and CDR2 SQIVND (reference sequence). The CDR3 is made up of 14 amino acids. V trimming: 5 bases; J trimming: 2 bases; junction bases outside the gene matches: 2. The CDR3, as DNA: TGTGCCAGTAGTTTGGGACAGACTAATGAAAAACTGTTTTTT. Encoded protein: CASSLGQTNEKLFF. Together with reference TRBV19 and TRBJ1-4, the CDR3 gives the full variable domain: DGGITQSPKYLFRKEGQNVTLSCEQNLNHDAMYWYRQDPGQGLRLIYYSQIVNDFQKGDIAEGYSVSREKKESFPLTVTSAQKNPTAFYLCASSLGQTNEKLFFGSGTQLSVL.

V usage is TRBV7-2 and J usage is TRBJ2-1, with TRBD2 matching over 8 bases. J lost 4 bases, V lost 3 bases, and 5 bases had no gene match. Looked up from germline, CDR1 is SGHTA and CDR2 is FQGNSA. There are 15 residues in the CDR3. CDR3 DNA: TGTGCCAGCAGCTTCGGGGGGGGCGGGTACAATGAGCAGTTCTTC. Protein sequence: CASSFGGGGYNEQFF. The whole variable domain, remainder taken from reference TRBV7-2 and TRBJ2-1, is GAGVSQSPSNKVTEKGKDVELRCDPISGHTALYWYRQSLGQGLEFLIYFQGNSAPDKSGLPSDRFSAERTGGSVSTLTIQRTQQEDSAVYLCASSFGGGGYNEQFFGPGTRLTVL.

The chain combines TRBV9 with TRBJ1-1; D uncertain. Germline CDR1 and CDR2: SGDLS and YYNGEE. The length of the CDR3 is 13 residues. V was trimmed by 2 bases and J by 0 bases, leaving 5 bases between them. The CDR3 coding sequence is TGTGCCAGCAGCGTTCAGATGAACACTGAAGCTTTCTTT. Translating gives CASSVQMNTEAFF.

V and J are TRBV12-3 or TRBV12-4 and TRBJ1-2; D is ambiguous. Trimming shortened V by 5 bases and J by 5 bases, and 12 bases separated the two germline ends. The CDR3 spans 13 residues. As DNA, the CDR3 is TGTGCCAGCAGTCCCTCGGACTCTTATGGCTACACCTTC. Translating it yields CASSPSDSYGYTF.

The V and J genes are TRBV5-1 and TRBJ2-7, with D possibly being TRBD2 (6 bases). Deletions cut 1 base from V and 1 base from J, with 12 bases between. The CDR3 length is 15 residues. Germline V gene data show CDR1 as SGHRS and CDR2 as YFSETQ. The CDR3 spells CASSLRVAESYEQYF. In DNA, the CDR3 is TGCGCCAGCAGCTTGCGGGTAGCGGAGTCCTACGAGCAGTACTTC.

This clone was observed a handful of times. The chain has TRBV6-6 and TRBJ2-5; 7 bases map to TRBD1. There are 13 residues in the CDR3. Germline CDR1 MNHNY, CDR2 SVGAGI (reference sequence). V was clipped by 6 bases and J by 7 bases; unmatched bases: 8. The CDR3, as DNA: TGTGCCAGCAGCCTGACAGGGTTGGTGACCCAGTACTTC. Translated: CASSLTGLVTQYF.

The chain has TRBV29-1 and TRBJ1-1; TRBD1 might be the D (5 bases). The CDR3 sequence is 13 residues long. Germline lookup yields CDR1 SQVTM and CDR2 ANQGSEA. V was trimmed by 6 bases and J by 7 bases, leaving 18 bases between them. The CDR3 coding sequence is TGCAGCGTGGAAAAAGGGGCAAGGGGTGAAGCTTTCTTT. Protein product: CSVEKGARGEAFF.

J is TRBJ1-4 and V is TRBV25-1, with 11 nucleotides matching TRBD1. This CDR3 has 15 amino acids. J was trimmed by 8 bases and V by 2 bases; bases with no gene match: 4. Per the germline V gene, CDR1 is MGHDK and CDR2 is SYGVNS. The CDR3 here is CASSEGTGGSEKLFF. The CDR3 DNA reads as TGTGCCAGCAGTGAAGGGACAGGGGGATCCGAAAAACTGTTTTTT.